The 14 T cell receptor beta chains presented below share a single source sample, sequenced in a study of CD8+CD57+ T cells in acquired aplastic anemia. Previously, flow cytometry had revealed CD8+CD57+ cell expansion in the patients chosen for sequencing. TCR beta VDJ and CDR3 were profiled, and genomic DNA was the template. TCRdb re-analysed the reads in MiXCR, keeping a single row per CDR3 protein. Seen here are a few hundred thousand distinct CDR3 sequences, 45% to 65% observed once, and the top ten hold 1% to 1.5%. Specimen: sorted CD4+, CD8+, or CD8+CD57+ T cells (not recorded which) from PBMCs. All receptors come from a human donor with aplastic anemia.

The rearrangement joins TRBV10-1 to TRBJ1-1, with 8 bases identical to TRBD1. With V trimmed by 1 base and J by 3 bases, 7 bases remained unmatched. This CDR3 spans 16 amino acids. Germline V CDR1 and CDR2: WNHNN, SYGVQD (reference sequence). CDR3 loop: CASSELTGGQDTEAFF. In DNA, the CDR3 is TGCGCCAGCAGTGAGTTGACCGGGGGACAGGACACTGAAGCTTTCTTT.

This clonotype occurred a few times. A read error may produce the germline difference seen at one junction end. The chain links TRBV5-1 to TRBJ2-1; possible D gene TRBD2, 5 bases. CDR1 is SGHRS, CDR2 YFSETQ, per germline. The CDR3 contains 15 residues. The CDR3 is CASTLDSFSYNEQFF. Here the CDR3 DNA reads TGCGCCAGCACCTTGGACTCCTTCTCCTACAATGAGCAGTTCTTC. Using reference TRBV5-1 and TRBJ2-1 for the parts outside the CDR3, the full variable domain is KAGVTQTPRYLIKTRGQQVTLSCSPISGHRSVSWYQQTPGQGLQFLFEYFSETQRNKGNFPGRFSGRQFSNSRSEMNVSTLELGDSALYLCASTLDSFSYNEQFFGPGTRLTVL.

This chain joins TRBV19 and TRBJ1-5, with a tentative D call TRBD1 (6 bases). Germline V CDR1 and CDR2: LNHDA, SQIVND (reference sequence). V lost 2 bases and J lost 9, with 20 bases in between. The CDR3 extends over 16 amino acids. CDR3 DNA: TGTGCCAGTAGTATATCGGGGACACCTCTCTCCGGGCCCCAGCATTTT. Residues: CASSISGTPLSGPQHF.

Ten or more counts support this clonotype. The chain's CDR3 is CASSEQGGVNEKLFF. For the CDR3, the DNA is TGTGCCAGCAGTGAACAGGGAGGGGTTAATGAAAAACTGTTTTTT. The chain has TRBV6-4 and TRBJ1-4; weak D call: TRBD1 (6 bases). The CDR3 is 15 residues long. Trimming removed 3 bases from V and 4 bases from J, with 12 bases in between. The V gene's germline CDR1 is MRHNA and CDR2 SNTAGT.

In this sample, this clonotype turned up a few times. This chain joins TRBV29-1 and TRBJ2-7; D unclear. The V gene's germline CDR1 is SQVTM and CDR2 ANQGSEA. Trimming stripped 6 bases from V and 3 bases from J, with 15 bases between. CDR3 size: 13 residues. Here the CDR3 reads CSVLRDIGYEQYF. In nucleotides, the CDR3 is TGCAGCGTCCTCCGAGACATCGGCTACGAGCAGTACTTC.

This clonotype was recorded a few times. This chain uses TRBV6-1 with TRBJ2-3, with 14 nucleotides matching TRBD2. After removal of 4 bases from V and 4 bases from J, the junction contained 1 base not matched to a gene. This CDR3 contains 15 residues. Looked up from germline, CDR1 is MNHNS and CDR2 is SASEGT. The CDR3 nucleotides are TGTGCCAGCAGTGGACTAGCGGGAGGGCCAGATACGCAGTATTTT. Its translation is CASSGLAGGPDTQYF.

The chain employs TRBV7-2 and TRBJ1-2; a weak D match, TRBD1 (6 bases). Germline V CDR1 and CDR2: SGHTA, FQGNSA. The CDR3 extends over 15 amino acids. V lost 8 bases, J lost 4 bases, and 20 bases lay in between. The CDR3 region is CASGRGGGVGYGYTF. CDR3 nucleotides: TGTGCCAGCGGCCGAGGGGGGGGCGTGGGCTATGGCTACACCTTC.

As concerns this clonotype: One end of the junction varies from germline; a read error may be responsible. The chain is built from TRBV10-1 and TRBJ1-1; D uncertain. CDR1 is WNHNN and CDR2 is SYGVQD in the germline V gene (reference sequence). CDR3 length: 13 residues. CDR3 region: CASSAQINTEAPF. DNA of the CDR3: TGCGCCAGCAGTGCTCAGATTAACACTGAAGCTCCCTTT.

The chain carries TRBV10-3 and TRBJ2-3, with D tentatively TRBD2 (5 bases). In germline, CDR1 is ENHRY, CDR2 SYGVKD. This CDR3 contains 14 residues. V dropped 4 bases and J dropped 11 bases, with 19 bases sitting between them. In nucleotides, the CDR3 is TGTGCCATCAGTGTTGGGCTAGCCGACAATGAGCAGTATTTT. Translation gives CAISVGLADNEQYF.

This clonotype was seen many times. V is TRBV10-3 and J is TRBJ1-1; no clear D. There are 13 residues in the CDR3. The ends were cut back, 10 bases at V and 1 base at J, with 13 bases in the middle. Per the germline V gene, CDR1 is ENHRY and CDR2 is SYGVKD. The chain's CDR3 is CATKEGWNTEAFF. The CDR3 DNA sequence: TGTGCCACCAAGGAGGGCTGGAACACTGAAGCTTTCTTT.

The rearrangement joins TRBV5-6 to TRBJ1-1; no clear D. The CDR3 covers 13 residues. V lost 4 bases and J lost 0, with 7 bases in between. Looked up from germline, CDR1 is SGHDT and CDR2 is YYEEEE. In nucleotides, the CDR3 is TGTGCCAGCAGCCCAATCATGAACACTGAAGCTTTCTTT. Its protein product is CASSPIMNTEAFF.

The V gene is TRBV7-9, the J gene TRBJ2-1, with 8 nucleotides matching TRBD1. This CDR3 has 15 residues. Trimming took 2 bases from V and 8 from J; bases not matched to a gene: 8. Germline-derived CDR1 and CDR2 are SEHNR and FQNEAQ (reference sequence). DNA of the CDR3: TGTGCCAGCAGCTTAACCGGTTCAGGGGGCGATGAGCAGTTCTTC. Its protein is CASSLTGSGGDEQFF.

The chain uses TRBV19 and TRBJ2-5; 11 bases map to TRBD1. This CDR3 spans 16 amino acids. Germline V gives CDR1 LNHDA, CDR2 SQIVND (reference sequence). With 3 bases clipped from V and 5 bases from J, the junction kept 8 bases outside the gene matches. The chain's CDR3 is CASSIRGQGARETQYF. Written as DNA, the CDR3 is TGTGCCAGTAGTATCCGAGGACAGGGGGCGAGGGAGACCCAGTACTTC.

The J gene is TRBJ2-7, the V gene TRBV20-1; D is undetermined. CDR3 length equals 12 residues. The V gene's germline CDR1 is DFQATT and CDR2 SNEGSKA (reference sequence). V was cut by 1 base and J by 3 bases, with 7 bases left in between. The CDR3 loop reads CSARADNYEQYF. In DNA form, the CDR3 reads TGCAGTGCTAGAGCCGACAACTACGAGCAGTACTTC.